One sample yielded the 21 T cell receptor beta chains listed below, sequenced in a study of T cells in Graves' hyperthyroidism and ophthalmopathy. Researchers amplified the TCR beta CDR3 regions from RNA transcripts. First-round RT-PCR targeting the TCR CDR3 was performed with the HTBI primer set. TCRdb processed the multiplex PCR reads anew with MiXCR; each CDR3 protein has one entry. The sample lists about 720,000 distinct CDR3 sequences, 15% to 20% seen once, with 16% in the top ten. Material: blood. These TCRs come from a woman aged 50 to 65 with Graves' hyperthyroidism that later progressed to Graves' ophthalmopathy.

This chain connects TRBV9 to TRBJ1-6; a weak D match, TRBD1 (6 bases). V shed 4 bases and J shed 8 bases, with 16 bases lying between them. Germline values: CDR1 SGDLS, CDR2 YYNGEE. The CDR3 is made up of 15 amino acids. CDR3 in DNA: TGTGCCAGCAGCACCCAGGGGATATCTGATTCACCCCTCCACTTT. Encoded protein: CASSTQGISDSPLHF.

This clonotype was counted only a few times. This chain links TRBV6-2 or TRBV6-3 with TRBJ2-1; a weak D match, TRBD1 (5 bases). Germline CDR1 reads MNHEY; CDR2 reads SVGEGT. Trimming cost V 0 bases and J 3 bases, with 9 bases left between them. The CDR3 runs to 15 residues. As DNA, the CDR3 is TGTGCCAGCAGTTACTCTTGGGGCGACTACAATGAGCAGTTCTTC. It encodes CASSYSWGDYNEQFF.

This clonotype has ten or more counts. The chain recombines TRBV6-1 with TRBJ2-7, with D unresolved. CDR3 length equals 14 residues. V was pared by 6 bases and J by 7 bases, with 19 bases between. Per germline, CDR1 MNHNS and CDR2 SASEGT. CDR3 residues: CASSPGPLLGEQYF. The CDR3 DNA is TGTGCCAGCAGCCCCGGACCGCTGTTGGGGGAGCAGTACTTC.

This clonotype was seen many times. This chain joins TRBV20-1 and TRBJ1-5; TRBD1 might be the D (6 bases). The germline CDR1 and CDR2 sequences are DFQATT and SNEGSKA (reference sequence). Between the trimmed V and J ends, which lost 5 bases and 4 bases, there was a span of 21 bases. The CDR3 has 16 residues. The CDR3 here is CSAAPLTDRINQPQHF. DNA of the CDR3: TGCAGTGCTGCCCCTCTCACAGACAGGATAAATCAGCCCCAGCATTTT.

The V call is TRBV6-1, the J call TRBJ2-5; perhaps TRBD1 as D (5 bases). V was pared by 5 bases and J by 5 bases, with 21 bases between. The CDR3 is made up of 16 amino acids. The germline gives CDR1 MNHNS, CDR2 SASEGT. CDR3 loop: CASSLDWGGIGETQYF. CDR3 sequence (DNA): TGTGCCAGCAGTCTCGATTGGGGCGGTATAGGGGAGACCCAGTACTTC.

V and J are TRBV19 and TRBJ1-1; D might be TRBD1 (6 bases). Germline values: CDR1 LNHDA, CDR2 SQIVND (reference sequence). The CDR3 contains 12 residues. Between the trimmed V and J ends, which lost 6 bases and 8 bases, there was a span of 13 bases. The CDR3 here is CASSPGGVEAFF. The CDR3 bases are TGTGCCAGTAGCCCCGGGGGCGTAGAAGCTTTCTTT.

The chain joins TRBV27 to TRBJ2-7; tentatively, D is TRBD2 (5 bases). In germline, CDR1 is MNHEY, CDR2 SMNVEV (reference sequence). Deletions cut 0 bases from V and 5 bases from J, with 11 bases between. The CDR3 spans 14 residues. Here the CDR3 reads CASSLSWPGNEQYF. Written as DNA, the CDR3 is TGTGCCAGCAGTTTATCTTGGCCGGGGAACGAGCAGTACTTC.

On this clonotype: A read error is possible here, since a much larger clone lies one base away. The chain links TRBV15 to TRBJ2-5; no definite D call. V lost 0 bases and J 2 bases, leaving 10 bases between the germline ends. The length of the CDR3 is 15 residues. The V gene's germline CDR1 is LNHNV and CDR2 YYDKDF (reference sequence). Here the CDR3 reads CATSRDGRIQETQYF. The CDR3 bases are TGTGCCACCAGCAGAGATGGCAGGATTCAAGAGACCCAGTACTTC.

Only a few counts were recorded for this clonotype. The rearrangement links TRBV9 to TRBJ2-6; weak D call: TRBD2 (5 bases). This CDR3 comprises 19 residues. Germline CDR1 reads SGDLS; CDR2 reads YYNGEE. V was shortened by 2 bases and J by 4 bases, with 22 bases between the two germline ends. In nucleotides, the CDR3 is TGTGCCAGCAGCGTGAACCCCCGGCGTTCGGGAACCGGGGCCAACGTCCTGACTTTC. The encoded protein is CASSVNPRRSGTGANVLTF.

This clonotype turned up a few times. The rearrangement joins TRBV2 to TRBJ1-5; 9 nucleotides match TRBD1. Germline assignment: CDR1 SNHLY and CDR2 FYNNEI. J was trimmed by 4 bases and V by 8 bases; bases with no gene match: 12. The CDR3 is made up of 16 amino acids. In DNA, the CDR3 is TGTGCCAGCTTGGGGAACAGGGGGCTATCTAATCAGCCCCAGCATTTT. It is translated as CASLGNRGLSNQPQHF.

This clonotype was seen repeatedly, ten times or more. The V call is TRBV3-1, the J call TRBJ2-7; tentatively, D is TRBD1 (6 bases). Germline V CDR1 and CDR2: LGHDT, YNNKEL (reference sequence). The CDR3 runs to 15 residues. Trimming stripped 2 bases from V and 3 bases from J, with 14 bases between. In nucleotides, the CDR3 is TGTGCCAGCAGCCAACTAGGGCAGGGGAACTACGAGCAGTACTTC. This gives the protein CASSQLGQGNYEQYF.

In its sample, this clonotype was seen a few times. Germline is not matched at one junction end, which may reflect a read error. The gene calls are TRBV19 and TRBJ1-1, with D hard to call. Germline lookup yields CDR1 LNHDA and CDR2 SQIVND (reference sequence). The CDR3 length is 15 residues. CDR3: CASTPGRIMNTETFF. The CDR3 DNA sequence: TGTGCCAGTACCCCCGGGAGAATCATGAACACTGAAACTTTCTTT.

The chain employs TRBV5-1 and TRBJ1-2, with D unclear. This CDR3 comprises 15 residues. V was cut by 6 bases and J by 4 bases, with 19 bases left in between. Germline values: CDR1 SGHRS, CDR2 YFSETQ. CDR3: CASTVPPDYFYGYTF. The CDR3 coding sequence is TGCGCCAGCACCGTGCCCCCGGACTATTTCTATGGCTACACCTTC.

In this sample, this clonotype turned up a few times. The rearrangement uses TRBV10-3 and TRBJ1-5, with 8 bases matching TRBD1. The CDR3 length is 18 residues. The J segment lost 0 bases and the V segment lost 10 bases, leaving 17 bases of the junction unmatched. Germline V gene sequence: CDR1 ENHRY, CDR2 SYGVKD. As DNA, the CDR3 is TGTGCCACCCGGGAATCGCAGGGGGCTTCTTATAGCAATCAGCCCCAGCATTTT. Protein sequence: CATRESQGASYSNQPQHF.

This clonotype was found a few times. V and J are TRBV6-9 and TRBJ1-6, with a possible D match to TRBD1 (6 bases). The length of the CDR3 is 14 residues. CDR1 MNHGY and CDR2 SVAAGI come from the germline V gene. V was pared by 2 bases and J by 10 bases, with 12 bases between. The CDR3: CASSYTAGDSPLHF. CDR3 in DNA: TGTGCCAGCAGTTATACGGCAGGGGACTCACCCCTCCACTTT.

V and J are TRBV6-1 and TRBJ1-1, with 8 bases that match TRBD1. V lost 6 bases to trimming and J lost 1 base; unmatched junction nucleotides: 10. There are 16 residues in the CDR3. Germline lookup yields CDR1 MNHNS and CDR2 SASEGT. CDR3 loop: CASSDQGALRNTEAFF. The CDR3 DNA reads TGTGCCAGCAGCGACCAGGGGGCGCTTAGGAACACTGAAGCTTTCTTT.

This chain connects TRBV5-1 to TRBJ1-3; no clear D. The length of the CDR3 is 14 residues. CDR1 is SGHRS, CDR2 YFSETQ, per germline. The ends were cut back, 1 base at V and 4 bases at J, with 9 bases in the middle. CDR3: CASSLRDRGNTIYF. CDR3 sequence (DNA): TGCGCCAGCAGCTTGAGAGACCGGGGAAACACCATATATTTT.

This clonotype has a handful of counts. The rearrangement links TRBV5-1 to TRBJ2-3; perhaps TRBD1 as D (6 bases). The CDR3 has 15 residues. Germline CDR1 reads SGHRS; CDR2 reads YFSETQ. V lost 4 bases and J lost 2, with 14 bases in between. The CDR3 DNA follows: TGCGCCAGCAGCATTGGACAGATTACCACAGATACGCAGTATTTT. Translation: CASSIGQITTDTQYF.

In this sample, this clonotype turned up many times. The rearrangement uses TRBV20-1 and TRBJ2-6, with D uncertain. V was clipped by 0 bases and J by 2 bases, with 26 bases between them. The CDR3 consists of 21 residues. CDR1 and CDR2 (germline): DFQATT, SNEGSKA (reference sequence). For the CDR3, the DNA is TGCAGTGCTAGAGATCCTGCTCCGATACTATCAAATAGACCTGGGGCCAACGTCCTGACTTTC. This sequence encodes CSARDPAPILSNRPGANVLTF.

This clonotype occurred many times. The V and J genes are TRBV11-2 and TRBJ1-2; 9 bases align to TRBD1. V lost 3 bases to trimming and J lost 7 bases; unmatched junction nucleotides: 9. CDR3 size: 15 residues. The V gene's germline CDR1 is SGHAT and CDR2 FQNNGV. In DNA, the CDR3 is TGTGCCAGCAGCTTCGCGGGACAGGGATTAGGTGGCTACACCTTC. Its protein product is CASSFAGQGLGGYTF.

The table lists this clonotype with many counts. J is TRBJ1-2 and V is TRBV3-1; D not resolved. Trimming took 3 bases from V and 3 from J, leaving 11 bases between them. The V gene's germline CDR1 is LGHDT and CDR2 YNNKEL (reference sequence). The CDR3 is made up of 14 amino acids. The CDR3 here is CASSHESVYYGYTF. CDR3 in DNA: TGTGCCAGCAGCCATGAATCGGTCTACTATGGCTACACCTTC.